The table lists the clone carrying this T cell receptor beta chain with a few counts. What it binds is not known. Alongside a J-beta primer mix, a sample-barcoded 5' primer served in a second PCR lasting roughly 6 to 11 cycles. All samples yielded 2.5 million or more CDR3-containing paired-end reads. TCRdb redid the calling of the 5' RACE reads with MiXCR, one entry per CDR3 protein. The sample holds approximately 600,000 distinct CDR3 sequences; roughly 58% are singletons and the top ten take over 30%. This record comes from a study of blood T cells in healthy people across ages. Study-level findings and limits: Estimates of diversity drawn from one million T cells were considered underestimates.

The CDR3 runs 15 residues. V shed 4 bases, J shed 0 bases, and the junction held 2 bases outside the gene matches. Germline-derived CDR1 and CDR2 are SGHRS and YFSETQ. The clonotype comes from a man aged 55 to 70 in good health. Sequencing was carried out using blood. The V gene is TRBV5-1, the J gene TRBJ1-4; TRBD1 aligns across 8 bases. Here the CDR3 DNA reads TGCGCCAGCAGCAAGGGACAGGCAACTAATGAAAAACTGTTTTTT. Translated: CASSKGQATNEKLFF. The full variable domain, rest sourced from reference TRBV5-1 and TRBJ1-4, is KAGVTQTPRYLIKTRGQQVTLSCSPISGHRSVSWYQQTPGQGLQFLFEYFSETQRNKGNFPGRFSGRQFSNSRSEMNVSTLELGDSALYLCASSKGQATNEKLFFGSGTQLSVL.